This T cell receptor (beta chain) was sequenced for a study of T cell responses to AZD1222 COVID-19 vaccine. Study-level findings and limits: Dominant CD4 TCR responses targeted spike regions 160-218 and 743-854. Of spike-specific TCRs, nearly half reportedly target regions left unmutated in variants. Baseline seropositives among AZD1222 recipients totaled only five to seven. No repertoire was sampled before or during the peak T cell response, only after it.

The assay was immunoSEQ multiplex PCR, and TCRdb's table has in-frame clones only and misses some. The repertoire consists of around 87,000 clones, with about nine tenths occurring once and the leading ten covering 22%. V lost 1 base and J lost 6, with 11 bases in between. From germline, CDR1 is SGHAT and CDR2 FQNNGV. The CDR3 has 14 residues. This clone was recorded once. Its target is unknown. The sample here was peripheral blood, taken on day 0 of AZD1222 vaccination. The TCR sequence derives from an adult in good health. This chain connects TRBV11-2 to TRBJ2-3; D gene unclear. The CDR3 spells CASSLGQLWDTQYF. For the CDR3, the DNA is TGTGCCAGCAGCTTAGGCCAGCTCTGGGATACGCAGTATTTT.